The 24 T cell receptor beta chains presented below share a single source sample, sequenced in a study of lung T cells in sarcoidosis with Löfgren's syndrome. MiXCR, applied by TCRdb to the reads, yields one record per CDR3 protein. The top ten clones hold 6% to 9% of a sample with about 9,400 distinct CDR3 sequences, just under 20% of them seen once. Sequencing input: CD4+ T cells from bronchoalveolar lavage. The receptors shown here come from a human donor with sarcoidosis (Löfgren's syndrome or another form), or a control subject (not recorded which).

Ten or more counts support this clonotype. The gene calls are TRBV28 and TRBJ1-1; no reliable D call. Germline V gene sequence: CDR1 MDHEN, CDR2 SYDVKM. V lost 6 bases and J 9 bases, leaving 26 bases between the germline ends. The CDR3 totals 16 residues. As DNA, the CDR3 is TGTGCCAGCAGGGTTTTGGGTAGTTTCGGAGGACGGCAAGCTTTCTTT. The encoded protein is CASRVLGSFGGRQAFF.

This clonotype was seen repeatedly, ten times or more. The rearrangement links TRBV10-3 to TRBJ1-5; unclear D gene. V lost 3 bases and J 2 bases, leaving 5 bases between the germline ends. The V gene's germline CDR1 is ENHRY and CDR2 SYGVKD. This CDR3 comprises 13 residues. CDR3 loop: CAISEAGNQPQHF. Here the CDR3 DNA reads TGTGCCATCAGTGAAGCGGGCAATCAGCCCCAGCATTTT.

This clonotype was seen at least ten times. The genes are TRBV18 and TRBJ2-7; 8 positions agree with TRBD1. Germline loops: CDR1 KGHSH, CDR2 LQKENI. The junction had 1 base not matched to a gene; V was cut back by 3 bases and J by 0 bases. The CDR3 spans 14 residues. DNA of the CDR3: TGTGCCAGCTCACCGACAGGGGACTCCTACGAGCAGTACTTC. Amino acids: CASSPTGDSYEQYF.

The genes are TRBV19 and TRBJ2-5; 7 bases are a match to TRBD2. The junction had 4 bases not matched to a gene; V was cut back by 1 base and J by 2 bases. There are 15 residues in the CDR3. Per the germline V gene, CDR1 is LNHDA and CDR2 is SQIVND (reference sequence). Here the CDR3 reads CASSIVLASQETQYF. CDR3 in DNA: TGTGCCAGTAGTATAGTACTAGCGTCGCAAGAGACCCAGTACTTC.

This clonotype was detected ten times or more. The V and J genes are TRBV7-9 and TRBJ2-3; possible D gene TRBD2, 6 bases. Germline CDR1 reads SEHNR; CDR2 reads FQNEAQ (reference sequence). The CDR3 has 16 residues. Between the trimmed V and J ends, which lost 5 bases and 4 bases, there was a span of 19 bases. CDR3 nucleotide sequence: TGTGCCAGCAGCGCAACGCTGGGACTCCTCGCAGATACGCAGTATTTT. Its protein is CASSATLGLLADTQYF.

This clonotype occurred many times. This chain uses TRBV29-1 with TRBJ2-3; D unresolved. Germline V gene lookup returns CDR1 SQVTM and CDR2 ANQGSEA. The CDR3 runs 15 residues. Trimming cost V 5 bases and J 0 bases, with 15 bases left between them. The CDR3 loop is CSVKLSPTSTDTQYF. The CDR3 DNA follows: TGCAGCGTTAAGTTGAGCCCAACTAGCACAGATACGCAGTATTTT.

Worth noting for this clonotype: Mismatch with germline at one junction end may stem from a read error. J is TRBJ2-1 and V is TRBV7-8; D call uncertain. The CDR3 has 16 amino acids. Germline V CDR1 and CDR2: SGHVS, FQNEAQ. CDR3 protein: CASNLWAATSYNEQFF. DNA for the CDR3: TGTGCCAGCAACTTATGGGCGGCCACCTCCTACAATGAGCAGTTCTTC.

By share, this clonotype counts as medium-sized. The gene calls are TRBV27 and TRBJ1-5, with 7 bases fitting TRBD1. The germline V gene encodes CDR1 MNHEY and CDR2 SMNVEV (reference sequence). The length of the CDR3 is 15 residues. After removal of 5 bases from V and 7 bases from J, the junction contained 11 bases not matched to a gene. The chain's CDR3 is CASSPSQTGRQPQHF. The CDR3 nucleotides are TGTGCCAGCAGTCCATCCCAGACAGGGAGACAGCCCCAGCATTTT.

This clonotype was seen at least ten times. This chain uses TRBV7-2 with TRBJ1-5; the D gene is possibly TRBD1 (5 bases). Germline V gene data show CDR1 as SGHTA and CDR2 as FQGNSA. V gave up 5 bases and J gave up 6 bases, with 11 bases separating them. The CDR3 sequence is 13 residues long. CDR3 amino acids: CASSALRVQPQHF. The CDR3, as DNA: TGTGCCAGCAGCGCGCTCAGGGTTCAGCCCCAGCATTTT.

This clonotype has at least ten counts. The rearrangement uses TRBV27 and TRBJ2-1, with D perhaps matching TRBD1 (6 bases). CDR1 and CDR2 from the germline V gene are MNHEY and SMNVEV (reference sequence). The length of the CDR3 is 15 residues. V was pared by 6 bases and J by 0 bases, with 12 bases between. The CDR3 nucleotides are TGTGCCAGCAGATTTGACAGGCTCTCCTACAATGAGCAGTTCTTC. Translation: CASRFDRLSYNEQFF.

This clonotype was detected ten times or more. The chain uses TRBV4-1 and TRBJ2-2, with TRBD2 as a possible D gene (5 bases). The germline gives CDR1 MGHRA, CDR2 YSYEKL. The CDR3 consists of 22 residues. Trimming left V 6 bases short and J 6 bases short, with 38 bases between. CDR3 bases: TGCGCCAGCAGAGGAAACCCATCTGGACCGCGGGCACGGGCGCACGTTCCCGGGGAGCTGTTTTTT. Translation gives CASRGNPSGPRARAHVPGELFF.

This clonotype was observed a handful of times. A much larger clone is a single base away; this may be a read error. This rearrangement joins TRBV11-2 to TRBJ1-6; 7 bases match TRBD1. Trimming at V came to 1 base and at J to 11 bases, leaving 8 bases not matched to a gene. Germline values: CDR1 SGHAT, CDR2 FQNNGV. This CDR3 is 15 amino acids long. The CDR3 bases are TGTGCCAGCAGCTTAGTTCCAGGGGGAAATCCACCCCTCCACTTT. It is translated as CASSLVPGGNPPLHF.

Judged by abundance, this clonotype is medium-sized. V is TRBV4-3 and J is TRBJ1-2, with D perhaps matching TRBD1 (5 bases). Trimming cost V 5 bases and J 3 bases, with 10 bases left between them. Germline loops: CDR1 LGHNA, CDR2 YSLEER. The CDR3 runs 13 residues. This chain's CDR3 is CASSSTGYYGYTF. CDR3 DNA: TGCGCCAGCAGCTCCACAGGCTACTATGGCTACACCTTC.

By share, this clonotype counts as medium-sized. This sequence joins TRBV11-1 and TRBJ2-3; D possibly corresponds to TRBD1 (6 bases). The CDR3 length is 15 residues. With 4 bases removed from V and 1 base from J, the gap between germline ends came to 12 bases. Per germline, CDR1 SGHAT and CDR2 FQDESV (reference sequence). Here the CDR3 reads CASSSRPGGTDTQYF. CDR3 nucleotides: TGTGCCAGCAGCTCGCGGCCAGGGGGCACAGATACGCAGTATTTT.

This clonotype was counted many times. The chain couples TRBV13 to TRBJ1-1; the match to TRBD1 covers 8 bases. The V gene end was trimmed by 4 bases and the J gene end by 7 bases; junction bases not matched to a gene: 11. Germline CDR1 reads PRHDT; CDR2 reads FYEKMQ (reference sequence). This CDR3 region has 15 residues. CDR3 residues: CASSSYGQGADEAFF. The CDR3 DNA follows: TGTGCCAGCAGCTCCTATGGTCAGGGGGCCGATGAAGCTTTCTTT. The full variable domain, in which reference TRBV13 and TRBJ1-1 provide the parts outside the CDR3, is AAGVIQSPRHLIKEKRETATLKCYPIPRHDTVYWYQQGPGQDPQFLISFYEKMQSDKGSIPDRFSAQQFSDYHSELNMSSLELGDSALYFCASSSYGQGADEAFFGQGTRLTVV.

A note on this clonotype: Being one base from a much bigger clone, this may be a read error. The chain employs TRBV20-1 and TRBJ2-1; D ambiguous. CDR1 DFQATT and CDR2 SNEGSKA come from the germline V gene (reference sequence). Trimming removed 2 bases from V and 5 bases from J, with 16 bases in between. The CDR3 loop spans 15 amino acids. CDR3 sequence: CSARPLSPLHNEQFF. The CDR3 nucleotides read TGCAGTGCTAGACCCCTTTCCCCTCTTCACAATGAGCAGTTCTTC.

This clonotype qualifies as medium-sized (0.01 to 0.1%). The chain combines TRBV6-1 with TRBJ1-5, with TRBD1 as a possible D gene (5 bases). The V and J ends lost 1 base and 7 bases respectively, with 11 bases between them. Per the germline V gene, CDR1 is MNHNS and CDR2 is SASEGT. This CDR3 is built from 14 residues. The CDR3 spells CASSEVYQGQPQHF. The DNA of the CDR3 is TGTGCCAGCAGTGAAGTGTATCAGGGCCAGCCCCAGCATTTT.

As concerns this clonotype: This clone may be a read error of a much larger clone one base away. The rearrangement uses TRBV6-5 and TRBJ2-7, with D possibly TRBD1 on 5 matching bases. The germline V gene encodes CDR1 MNHEY and CDR2 SVGAGI. The CDR3 consists of 14 residues. CDR3 region: CAISVTDSPYEQYF. In DNA form, the CDR3 reads TGTGCCATCAGTGTAACCGACAGTCCCTACGAGCAGTACTTC.

This clonotype has at least ten counts. J is TRBJ1-1 and V is TRBV7-6; the match to TRBD1 covers 7 bases. The V and J ends lost 5 bases and 1 base, in that order; junction bases with no gene match: 1. Germline V lookup: CDR1 SGHVS, CDR2 FNYEAQ. This CDR3 is 13 amino acids long. CDR3 region: CASSAGGNTEAFF. The DNA for the CDR3 is TGTGCCAGCAGCGCAGGGGGGAACACTGAAGCTTTCTTT.

This clonotype was picked up many times. The chain couples TRBV6-1 to TRBJ2-2; TRBD2 might be the D (6 bases). The CDR3 contains 14 residues. V lost 8 bases and J lost 0, with 10 bases in between. Germline V gene lookup returns CDR1 MNHNS and CDR2 SASEGT. Here the CDR3 reads CASARGTNTGELFF. The CDR3 region has the DNA TGTGCCAGCGCCCGGGGGACGAACACCGGGGAGCTGTTTTTT.

This clonotype was detected once. A much larger clone differs by one base, so this may be a read error. This CDR3 is CASGLALFDRGQNEKLFF. CDR3 in DNA: TGTGCCAGCGGCTTAGCGCTCTTTGACAGGGGGCAGAATGAAAAACTGTTTTTT. The chain carries TRBV7-2 and TRBJ1-4, with TRBD1 matching 10 bases. Germline V gives CDR1 SGHTA, CDR2 FQGNSA. The CDR3 consists of 18 residues.

This clonotype occurred many times. V usage is TRBV20-1 and J usage is TRBJ2-1; no firm D call. Per germline, CDR1 DFQATT and CDR2 SNEGSKA (reference sequence). The CDR3 length is 13 residues. V was cut by 5 bases and J by 0 bases, with 8 bases left in between. Written as DNA, the CDR3 is TGCAGTGCTCAGCAGTACTCCTACAATGAGCAGTTCTTC. Translation: CSAQQYSYNEQFF.

This clonotype appeared a single time. A much larger clone sits a single nucleotide away, making a read error possible. The J gene is TRBJ1-1, the V gene TRBV7-3; unclear D gene. CDR3 size: 13 residues. With 2 bases removed from V and 3 bases from J, the gap between germline ends came to 7 bases. The germline V gene encodes CDR1 SGHTA and CDR2 FQGTGA. The CDR3 DNA reads as TGTGCCAGCAGCTTACAACAAGACACTGAAGCTTTCTTT. Amino acids: CASSLQQDTEAFF. The complete variable domain, with remaining parts taken from reference TRBV7-3 and TRBJ1-1, reads GAGVSQTPSNKVTEKGKYVELRCDPISGHTALYWYRQSLGQGPEFLIYFQGTGAADDSGLPNDRFFAVRPEGSVSTLKIQRTERGDSAVYLCASSLQQDTEAFFGQGTRLTVV.

The chain links TRBV5-6 to TRBJ2-7, with D possibly TRBD1 on 6 matching bases. Germline-derived CDR1 and CDR2 are SGHDT and YYEEEE. CDR3 length equals 11 residues. V was cut by 4 bases and J by 6 bases, with 8 bases left in between. The CDR3 nucleotides are TGTGCCAGCAGCGCCAGGGGCGAGCAGTACTTC. The encoded protein is CASSARGEQYF.